The rows below give T cell receptor beta chains drawn from one sample of a study of blood T cell repertoires in COVID-19. Using immunoSEQ multiplex PCR, the repertoire was profiled, and TCRdb retains in-frame clones only, with some absent. The profile shows 130,000 or so clones, roughly 86% of them singletons. Sequencing was done on a sample of PBMCs or T cells enriched from blood (not recorded which). Receptors were obtained from a woman aged 45 to 65 with acute COVID-19. Each CDR3 is given with its conserved first and last residue. Each record gives: CDR3 protein, CDR3 DNA, clone size, D gene, V gene, J gene. The D gene is left open where the match is weak. Clone size, where shown, is once, few, many, or a class for clones that have expanded.

cdr3_aa: CASSPQPGLGLDTQYF
cdr3_nt: TGCGCCAGCTCACCACAACCGGGACTGGGCCTCGATACGCAGTATTTT
clone_size: -
d_call: -
v_call: TRBV5-1
j_call: TRBJ2-3

cdr3_aa: CASSPNSGTYEQYF
cdr3_nt: TGTGCCAGCTCACCAAATAGCGGTACCTACGAGCAGTACTTC
clone_size: -
d_call: -
v_call: TRBV18
j_call: TRBJ2-7

cdr3_aa: CSVAGLGGGYNEQFF
cdr3_nt: TGCAGCGTTGCGGGACTAGGAGGGGGCTACAATGAGCAGTTCTTC
clone_size: few
d_call: TRBD2
v_call: TRBV29-1
j_call: TRBJ2-1

cdr3_aa: CASSPRAGVGHDEQFF
cdr3_nt: TGTGCCAGCTCCCCACGGGCGGGAGTTGGGCACGATGAGCAGTTCTTC
clone_size: -
d_call: -
v_call: TRBV21-1
j_call: TRBJ2-1

cdr3_aa: CASSLEVRTEAFF
cdr3_nt: TGTGCCAGCAGTTTAGAGGTGCGGACTGAAGCTTTCTTT
clone_size: -
d_call: -
v_call: TRBV6-5
j_call: TRBJ1-1

cdr3_aa: CASSLFSGGLNTEAFF
cdr3_nt: TGTGCCAGCAGTTTATTTTCGGGGGGCCTTAACACTGAAGCTTTCTTT
clone_size: -
d_call: -
v_call: TRBV27
j_call: TRBJ1-1

cdr3_aa: CASSLSLAGGEQFF
cdr3_nt: TGTGCCAGCAGCTTAAGCTTAGCGGGAGGCGAGCAGTTCTTC
clone_size: -
d_call: TRBD2
v_call: TRBV7-9
j_call: TRBJ2-1

cdr3_aa: CASSRDFSYGYNEQFF
cdr3_nt: TGTGCCAGCAGTCGGGACTTCTCGTACGGGTACAATGAGCAGTTCTTC
clone_size: many
d_call: -
v_call: TRBV27
j_call: TRBJ2-1

cdr3_aa: CASSYHPAGDTLDTQYF
cdr3_nt: TGTGCCAGCAGTTACCATCCTGCGGGAGATACCCTAGATACGCAGTATTTT
clone_size: -
d_call: TRBD2
v_call: TRBV6-2/TRBV6-3
j_call: TRBJ2-3

cdr3_aa: CASSQAPSRDSELNSPLHF
cdr3_nt: TGTGCCAGCAGCCAAGCCCCAAGCCGGGACTCCGAACTTAATTCACCCCTCCACTTT
clone_size: -
d_call: -
v_call: TRBV14
j_call: TRBJ1-6

cdr3_aa: CASGISWTGRTEAFF
cdr3_nt: TGTGCCAGCGGAATCTCTTGGACAGGTCGGACTGAAGCTTTCTTT
clone_size: once
d_call: TRBD1
v_call: TRBV27
j_call: TRBJ1-1

cdr3_aa: CASSQDPGLSREQFF
cdr3_nt: TGCGCCAGCAGCCAAGATCCGGGACTTTCTAGGGAGCAGTTCTTC
clone_size: -
d_call: -
v_call: TRBV4-1
j_call: TRBJ2-1

cdr3_aa: CASSPGTGTNTEAFF
cdr3_nt: TGCGCCAGCAGCCCCGGGACAGGGACAAACACTGAAGCTTTCTTT
clone_size: -
d_call: TRBD1
v_call: TRBV5-1
j_call: TRBJ1-1

cdr3_aa: CASSLGGVGQRQYF
cdr3_nt: TGTGCCAGCAGCTTAGGGGGGGTAGGTCAACGGCAGTACTTC
clone_size: once
d_call: -
v_call: TRBV7-2
j_call: TRBJ2-7

cdr3_aa: CASSIGRHSAGAHEQYF
cdr3_nt: TGTGCCAGTAGTATAGGACGTCACTCAGCGGGAGCTCATGAGCAGTACTTC
clone_size: -
d_call: TRBD2
v_call: TRBV19
j_call: TRBJ2-7

cdr3_aa: CASKRSGVGTDTQYF
cdr3_nt: TGTGCCAGCAAGAGGTCAGGGGTCGGTACAGATACGCAGTATTTT
clone_size: -
d_call: -
v_call: TRBV7-2
j_call: TRBJ2-3

cdr3_aa: CSAEGGADTEAFF
cdr3_nt: TGCAGCGCAGAAGGGGGGGCTGACACTGAAGCTTTCTTT
clone_size: few
d_call: -
v_call: TRBV29-1
j_call: TRBJ1-1

cdr3_aa: CAWSEQGGRAFF
cdr3_nt: TGTGCCTGGAGTGAGCAGGGAGGAAGAGCTTTCTTT
clone_size: -
d_call: -
v_call: TRBV30
j_call: TRBJ1-1

cdr3_aa: CASSDGRVNQPQHF
cdr3_nt: TGCGCCAGCAGTGATGGTCGGGTCAATCAGCCCCAGCATTTT
clone_size: -
d_call: -
v_call: TRBV10-2
j_call: TRBJ1-5

cdr3_aa: CASSSSGGRGRNQPQHF
cdr3_nt: TGTGCCAGCAGTTCATCGGGGGGCAGGGGTCGGAATCAGCCCCAGCATTTT
clone_size: -
d_call: -
v_call: TRBV6-2/TRBV6-3
j_call: TRBJ1-5

cdr3_aa: CASSIPGQGAEKLFF
cdr3_nt: TGTGCCAGTAGTATTCCGGGACAGGGTGCCGAAAAACTGTTTTTT
clone_size: -
d_call: TRBD1
v_call: TRBV19
j_call: TRBJ1-4

cdr3_aa: CASSVGTGLGQGELFF
cdr3_nt: TGTGCCAGCAGCGTAGGGACAGGGTTGGGTCAGGGGGAGCTGTTTTTT
clone_size: -
d_call: TRBD1
v_call: TRBV9
j_call: TRBJ2-2

cdr3_aa: CATSRDSVGGVYNEQFF
cdr3_nt: TGTGCCACCAGCAGAGATTCCGTGGGAGGGGTCTACAATGAGCAGTTCTTC
clone_size: -
d_call: TRBD2
v_call: TRBV15
j_call: TRBJ2-1

cdr3_aa: CASSQGGGDHGQPQHF
cdr3_nt: TGTGCCAGCAGCCAAGGTGGAGGGGATCATGGTCAGCCCCAGCATTTT
clone_size: -
d_call: -
v_call: TRBV3-1/TRBV3-2
j_call: TRBJ1-5

cdr3_aa: CASSYRGQGGYTF
cdr3_nt: TGTGCCAGCAGTTACAGGGGGCAGGGTGGCTACACCTTC
clone_size: once
d_call: TRBD1
v_call: TRBV6-5
j_call: TRBJ1-2

cdr3_aa: CASALPTSTDTQYF
cdr3_nt: TGTGCCAGCGCTCTCCCGACTAGCACAGATACGCAGTATTTT
clone_size: -
d_call: -
v_call: TRBV7-2
j_call: TRBJ2-3

cdr3_aa: CSVGYSGSSYEQYF
cdr3_nt: TGCAGCGTTGGGTATAGCGGGTCCTCCTACGAGCAGTACTTC
clone_size: -
d_call: TRBD2
v_call: TRBV29-1
j_call: TRBJ2-7

cdr3_aa: CASSGGASYEQYF
cdr3_nt: TGTGCCAGCAGCGGGGGGGCGTCCTACGAGCAGTACTTC
clone_size: -
d_call: -
v_call: TRBV11-1
j_call: TRBJ2-7

cdr3_aa: CASSNLGQGEKQPQHF
cdr3_nt: TGTGCCAGCAGTAATTTGGGACAGGGGGAAAAGCAGCCCCAGCATTTT
clone_size: few
d_call: TRBD1
v_call: TRBV28
j_call: TRBJ1-5

cdr3_aa: CASSLTRDRGSRAFF
cdr3_nt: TGTGCCAGCAGCTTAACCCGGGACAGGGGGTCCAGAGCTTTCTTT
clone_size: -
d_call: TRBD1
v_call: TRBV11-2
j_call: TRBJ1-1

cdr3_aa: CASSQGAGTVNEKLFF
cdr3_nt: TGTGCCAGCAGCCAAGGAGCGGGGACCGTGAATGAAAAACTGTTTTTT
clone_size: -
d_call: -
v_call: TRBV4-2
j_call: TRBJ1-4

cdr3_aa: CASSVDFLQEGNTIYF
cdr3_nt: TGCGCCAGCAGTGTGGACTTCCTCCAAGAAGGAAACACCATATATTTT
clone_size: -
d_call: -
v_call: TRBV5-1
j_call: TRBJ1-3

cdr3_aa: CASTVTGGYTEAFF
cdr3_nt: TGTGCCAGCACCGTAACAGGTGGCTACACTGAAGCTTTCTTT
clone_size: -
d_call: -
v_call: TRBV28
j_call: TRBJ1-1

cdr3_aa: CASSETAQGYEQYF
cdr3_nt: TGTGCCAGCAGTGAGACGGCGCAGGGCTACGAGCAGTACTTC
clone_size: -
d_call: -
v_call: TRBV6-1
j_call: TRBJ2-7

cdr3_aa: CASSALDGGFTEAFF
cdr3_nt: TGTGCCAGCAGCGCCCTCGACGGGGGATTCACTGAAGCTTTCTTT
clone_size: -
d_call: -
v_call: TRBV3-1/TRBV3-2
j_call: TRBJ1-1

cdr3_aa: CASSRQDRGTYNEQFF
cdr3_nt: TGTGCCAGCAGTCGTCAAGACAGGGGGACCTACAATGAGCAGTTCTTC
clone_size: once
d_call: TRBD1
v_call: TRBV5-4
j_call: TRBJ2-1

cdr3_aa: CASSQDRGLAGSLSYEQYF
cdr3_nt: TGCGCCAGCAGCCAAGATAGGGGACTAGCGGGATCCCTCTCCTACGAGCAGTACTTC
clone_size: -
d_call: TRBD2
v_call: TRBV4-3
j_call: TRBJ2-7

cdr3_aa: CASSSTYDSPLHF
cdr3_nt: TGTGCCAGCAGCTCCACCTACGATTCACCCCTCCACTTT
clone_size: few
d_call: -
v_call: TRBV9
j_call: TRBJ1-6

cdr3_aa: CASSLSSPGPGNTIYF
cdr3_nt: TGCGCCAGCAGCTTGAGTTCGCCAGGTCCAGGAAACACCATATATTTT
clone_size: -
d_call: -
v_call: TRBV5-1
j_call: TRBJ1-3

cdr3_aa: CATSNSGRPPSGELFF
cdr3_nt: TGTGCCACCAGCAATAGCGGGAGGCCACCAAGCGGGGAGCTGTTTTTT
clone_size: -
d_call: TRBD2
v_call: TRBV15
j_call: TRBJ2-2

cdr3_aa: CASSIAQRTEAFF
cdr3_nt: TGTGCCAGTAGTATAGCACAACGCACTGAAGCTTTCTTT
clone_size: -
d_call: -
v_call: TRBV19
j_call: TRBJ1-1

cdr3_aa: CASSAGTIGSGELFF
cdr3_nt: TGTGCCAGCAGCGCCGGGACTATAGGGTCCGGGGAGCTGTTTTTT
clone_size: -
d_call: TRBD2
v_call: TRBV11-3
j_call: TRBJ2-2

cdr3_aa: CASSDTPAGLNEKLFF
cdr3_nt: TGTGCCAGCTCGGACACGCCCGCGGGGCTTAATGAAAAACTGTTTTTT
clone_size: -
d_call: -
v_call: TRBV5-8
j_call: TRBJ1-4

cdr3_aa: CASSDREGRNSPLHF
cdr3_nt: TGTGCCAGCAGTGACCGGGAGGGTCGGAATTCACCCCTCCACTTT
clone_size: few
d_call: -
v_call: TRBV2
j_call: TRBJ1-6

cdr3_aa: CASSQEGWQGVGQPQHF
cdr3_nt: TGCGCCAGCAGCCAAGAAGGATGGCAGGGGGTGGGTCAGCCCCAGCATTTT
clone_size: -
d_call: TRBD1
v_call: TRBV4-1
j_call: TRBJ1-5